The 19 T cell receptor beta chains reported below all come from one sample, sequenced in a study of shared clonotypes between healthy human individuals. Clones were read by immunoSEQ multiplex PCR, and TCRdb kept only the in-frame ones, dropping some. In the table there are hundreds of thousands of clones, 73% of which are singletons. Specimen: memory CD4+ T cells sorted from blood. Described subset: CD45RA-negative fraction. The receptors derive from a woman under 40 in good health.

This chain uses TRBV28 with TRBJ2-7, with 7 bases identical to TRBD2. V shed 1 base, J shed 1 base, and the junction held 4 bases outside the gene matches. The germline V gene has CDR1 MDHEN and CDR2 SYDVKM. This CDR3 spans 15 amino acids. Here the CDR3 DNA reads TGTGCCAGCAGTTTATACGGCGGGGGATCCTACGAGCAGTACTTC. Encoded protein: CASSLYGGGSYEQYF.

V is TRBV7-2 and J is TRBJ2-2; the match to TRBD1 covers 8 bases. V was clipped by 1 base and J by 4 bases; unmatched bases: 8. Germline lookup yields CDR1 SGHTA and CDR2 FQGNSA. The CDR3 totals 17 residues. DNA for the CDR3: TGTGCCAGCAGCTTAGTTGCAGGGGGCGAAAGCACCGGGGAGCTGTTTTTT. This gives the protein CASSLVAGGESTGELFF.

The chain is built from TRBV7-8 and TRBJ2-7; a possible D gene is TRBD2 (6 bases). The CDR3 extends over 15 amino acids. The V gene lost 1 base and the J gene lost 2 bases, with 12 bases spanning the gap. Germline CDR1 SGHVS, CDR2 FQNEAQ. The CDR3 is CASSLVPGAAYEQYF. The CDR3 DNA reads as TGTGCCAGCAGCTTAGTACCGGGAGCGGCCTACGAGCAGTACTTC. The whole variable domain, filled in from reference TRBV7-8 and TRBJ2-7, reads GAGVSQSPRYKVAKRGQDVALRCDPISGHVSLFWYQQALGQGPEFLTYFQNEAQLDKSGLPSDRFFAERPEGSVSTLKIQRTQQEDSAVYLCASSLVPGAAYEQYFGPGTRLTVT.

This rearrangement joins TRBV6-1 to TRBJ2-1; TRBD2 matches 10 bases. The J segment lost 4 bases and the V segment lost 6 bases, leaving 6 bases of the junction unmatched. CDR1 is MNHNS, CDR2 SASEGT, per germline. The length of the CDR3 is 15 residues. In DNA, the CDR3 is TGTGCCAGCAGGGCCGGGACTAGCGAGTACAATGAGCAGTTCTTC. It yields the protein CASRAGTSEYNEQFF.

This clone has a single count. The rearrangement uses TRBV5-1 and TRBJ1-2, with 9 bases that match TRBD1. V lost 0 bases to trimming and J lost 8 bases; unmatched junction nucleotides: 8. The CDR3 is 15 amino acids. Germline V gene lookup returns CDR1 SGHRS and CDR2 YFSETQ. In DNA form, the CDR3 reads TGCGCCAGCAGCTTGGTCTGGGGACAGGGCAAAGGCTACACCTTC. This gives the protein CASSLVWGQGKGYTF.

This chain joins TRBV6-1 and TRBJ2-1; D perhaps matches TRBD2 (6 bases). Germline loops: CDR1 MNHNS, CDR2 SASEGT. V was trimmed by 3 bases and J by 11 bases, leaving 23 bases between them. The CDR3 runs to 16 residues. CDR3 protein: CASSEGLQRISMKQFF. DNA of the CDR3: TGTGCCAGCAGTGAGGGACTGCAAAGGATTTCAATGAAGCAGTTCTTC.

Only a few counts were recorded for this clone. The chain joins TRBV7-9 to TRBJ1-3; D unclear. Germline V CDR1 and CDR2: SEHNR, FQNEAQ (reference sequence). V was cut by 2 bases and J by 0 bases, with 11 bases left in between. The CDR3 is 16 amino acids. In nucleotides, the CDR3 is TGTGCCAGCAGCTTACCCGGACGGTTCTCTGGAAACACCATATATTTT. Its protein product is CASSLPGRFSGNTIYF.

The rearrangement joins TRBV5-1 to TRBJ2-7; maybe TRBD1 (6 bases). V was cut by 0 bases and J by 2 bases, with 21 bases left in between. From germline, CDR1 is SGHRS and CDR2 YFSETQ. The CDR3 length is 18 residues. The DNA for the CDR3 is TGCGCCAGCAGCTTGGAAGCCGCCGGGGCAGGGGTGGCCTACGAGCAGTACTTC. Protein sequence: CASSLEAAGAGVAYEQYF.

V is TRBV10-1 and J is TRBJ2-2; the D gene is possibly TRBD2 (6 bases). The CDR3 extends over 14 amino acids. CDR1 is WNHNN, CDR2 SYGVQD, per germline (reference sequence). V was shortened by 7 bases and J by 8 bases, with 17 bases between the two germline ends. The CDR3 is CASIKTPGVGELFF. The CDR3 DNA reads as TGCGCCAGCATCAAAACCCCGGGAGTGGGGGAGCTGTTTTTT.

This clone was recorded once. The chain links TRBV14 to TRBJ1-2; D gene unclear. Germline CDR1 is SGHDN and CDR2 is FVKESK. Trimming cost V 0 bases and J 4 bases, with 12 bases left between them. The CDR3 runs to 15 residues. The CDR3 DNA follows: TGTGCCAGCAGCCAAGAAAGGCTAGAGCGCTATGGCTACACCTTC. Residues: CASSQERLERYGYTF.

The chain has TRBV28 and TRBJ2-2, with D perhaps TRBD1 (6 bases). This CDR3 spans 13 amino acids. The V end was cut by 5 bases, the J end by 3 bases, with 7 bases between. The germline CDR1 and CDR2 sequences are MDHEN and SYDVKM. CDR3: CASSRQDTGELFF. Here the CDR3 DNA reads TGTGCCAGCAGTCGACAGGACACCGGGGAGCTGTTTTTT.

The V and J genes are TRBV6-1 and TRBJ2-7, with a weak D call TRBD1 (6 bases). Trimming took 8 bases from V and 3 from J, leaving 20 bases between them. Germline V lookup: CDR1 MNHNS, CDR2 SASEGT. This CDR3 is 15 amino acids long. This chain's CDR3 is CASLRAGTTNYEQYF. CDR3 sequence (DNA): TGTGCCAGCCTAAGAGCCGGGACAACAAACTACGAGCAGTACTTC.

The gene calls are TRBV16 and TRBJ1-1; possible D gene TRBD1, 6 bases. V lost 4 bases and J lost 5, with 23 bases in between. This CDR3 has 17 residues. Germline loops: CDR1 KGHSY, CDR2 FQNENV. DNA of the CDR3: TGTGCCAGCAGCCGAAGTGGGGGCGCGGGGGCGAAGACTGAAGCTTTCTTT. Amino acids: CASSRSGGAGAKTEAFF.

The table lists this clone with many counts. Additional DNA sequences in this sample encode the identical CDR3. J is TRBJ1-5 and V is TRBV7-2, with 8 bases aligning to TRBD1. CDR1 and CDR2 (germline): SGHTA, FQGNSA. J was trimmed by 0 bases and V by 3 bases; bases with no gene match: 1. The CDR3 runs 15 residues. CDR3 bases: TGTGCCAGCAGCTTCACAGGGGGTAGCAATCAGCCCCAGCATTTT. Its protein product is CASSFTGGSNQPQHF.

The chain uses TRBV5-1 and TRBJ2-7; 7 bases match TRBD1. Germline values: CDR1 SGHRS, CDR2 YFSETQ. V shed 5 bases, J shed 2 bases, and the junction held 4 bases outside the gene matches. The CDR3 is 13 amino acids. The CDR3 sequence is CASRGTVPYEQYF. The CDR3 DNA reads as TGCGCCAGCAGGGGGACAGTTCCCTACGAGCAGTACTTC.

A single count supports this clone. The chain joins TRBV27 to TRBJ1-5, with D uncertain. CDR3 size: 14 residues. Trimming left V 4 bases short and J 6 bases short, with 13 bases between. The germline CDR1 and CDR2 sequences are MNHEY and SMNVEV (reference sequence). CDR3 DNA: TGTGCCAGCAGTTCGGACGGAGATCTTCAGCCCCAGCATTTT. Translated: CASSSDGDLQPQHF.

This sequence joins TRBV29-1 and TRBJ2-5; D may correspond to TRBD1 or TRBD2 (5 bases each). CDR1 and CDR2 (germline): SQVTM, ANQGSEA. The ends were cut back, 8 bases at V and 4 bases at J, with 14 bases in the middle. This CDR3 region has 12 residues. This CDR3 reads CSPRLGTETQYF. CDR3 coding DNA: TGCAGCCCCCGGTTAGGGACAGAGACCCAGTACTTC.

This clone has just a few counts. The rearrangement links TRBV29-1 to TRBJ1-1, with D uncertain. The CDR3 contains 10 residues. The germline V gene has CDR1 SQVTM and CDR2 ANQGSEA. The V and J ends lost 4 bases and 3 bases respectively, with 3 bases between them. The CDR3 reads CSVADTEAFF. CDR3 coding DNA: TGCAGCGTTGCAGACACTGAAGCTTTCTTT.

The rearrangement uses TRBV2 and TRBJ2-7; 8 nucleotides match TRBD1. The CDR3 is made up of 13 amino acids. V lost 6 bases to trimming and J lost 4 bases; unmatched junction nucleotides: 5. The V gene's germline CDR1 is SNHLY and CDR2 FYNNEI. The CDR3 sequence: CASSGQGRYEQYF. The CDR3 bases are TGTGCCAGCAGCGGACAGGGTCGGTACGAGCAGTACTTC.